This record looks at one TCR beta chain sequence and its context. Its cognate antigen is unknown. This entry belongs to a study of cytomegalovirus exposure and HLA in healthy donors. Across the whole study: Genetic ancestry analysis placed approximately 78% of the 300 to 400 donors that were genotyped in the Caucasian-associated cluster.

Study-wide results and caveats: Sequencing artifact likely explains a cluster of highly shared sequence variants. With later analysis, a missense DCLRE1C variant became linked to TCR beta V- and J-gene trimming. CMV serostatus was the only immune exposure information that was available.

The PCR employed 60 Vbeta primers together with 13 Jbeta primers. This table comes from immunoSEQ multiplex PCR, and its TCRdb copy is limited to in-frame clones, with some not included. The sample lists some 180,000 clones, around 88% occurring once. The TCR comes from a man in his forties in good health and CMV-seropositive. Sequencing input: PBMCs.

CDR3 nucleotide sequence: TGCGCCAGCAGCCTCGGAGGACTAGCGGGAGGGGCCGCGGAGACCCAGTACTTC. Translation: CASSLGGLAGGAAETQYF. The J gene is TRBJ2-5, the V gene TRBV5-1, with TRBD2 matching 15 bases. Trimming cost V 4 bases and J 5 bases; bases outside gene matches: 12. Germline CDR1 and CDR2: SGHRS and YFSETQ. This CDR3 comprises 18 residues.